Each of the 15 T cell receptor beta chains below was sequenced from the same sample in a study of blood T cell repertoires in COVID-19. The table came from immunoSEQ multiplex PCR; TCRdb's copy has only in-frame clones and leaves some out. In the table there are tens of thousands of clones, roughly 77% of which are singletons. The specimen was peripheral blood. The receptors were gathered from a man aged 50-59 years with active or convalescent COVID-19.

The gene calls are TRBV30 and TRBJ2-1; 9 bases are a match to TRBD2. The germline CDR1 and CDR2 sequences are GTSNPN and SVGIG (reference sequence). Trimming at V came to 2 bases and at J to 1 base, leaving 9 bases not matched to a gene. The CDR3 consists of 17 residues. The chain's CDR3 is CAWSSNSGGGSYNEQFF. The CDR3 nucleotides read TGTGCCTGGAGTTCGAATAGCGGGGGAGGATCCTACAATGAGCAGTTCTTC.

The chain is built from TRBV3-1 (or the pseudogene TRBV3-2) and TRBJ2-5, with TRBD2 matching 12 bases. Germline assignment: CDR1 LGHDT and CDR2 YNNKEL (reference sequence). V lost 1 base and J lost 2; bases outside the gene matches: 14. The CDR3 spans 20 residues. This chain's CDR3 is CASSQGDWLAGGRIQETQYF. Written as DNA, the CDR3 is TGTGCCAGCAGCCAAGGTGATTGGCTAGCGGGGGGGCGAATTCAAGAGACCCAGTACTTC.

The chain links TRBV14 to TRBJ1-1, with D unclear. The CDR3 has 15 amino acids. The V end lost 1 base, the J end lost 5 bases, and 14 bases lay between the germline ends. Germline V lookup: CDR1 SGHDN, CDR2 FVKESK. The CDR3 reads CASSQVFRRETEAFF. The DNA for the CDR3 is TGTGCCAGCAGCCAAGTCTTCAGGAGGGAGACTGAAGCTTTCTTT.

This chain links TRBV5-4 with TRBJ2-5; 13 bases align to TRBD2. Unmatched junction bases numbered 7, after V lost 3 bases and J lost 2 bases. This CDR3 contains 17 residues. The germline gives CDR1 SGHNT, CDR2 YYREEE (reference sequence). Written as DNA, the CDR3 is TGTGCCAGCAGCTCAGACGGGGGACTAGCGGGACAAGAGACCCAGTACTTC. Amino acids: CASSSDGGLAGQETQYF.

The rearrangement uses TRBV12-3 or TRBV12-4 and TRBJ1-1; D gene ambiguous. This CDR3 is built from 13 residues. Deletions cut 5 bases from V and 4 bases from J, with 11 bases between. CDR3 in amino acids: CASSPGGFTEAFF. For the CDR3, the DNA is TGTGCCAGCAGTCCAGGAGGTTTCACTGAAGCTTTCTTT.

V usage is TRBV6-6 and J usage is TRBJ1-2, with no clear D. V was shortened by 2 bases and J by 3 bases, with 7 bases between the two germline ends. Germline V gene sequence: CDR1 MNHNY, CDR2 SVGAGI (reference sequence). CDR3 size: 13 residues. CDR3 in amino acids: CASSYVAYYGYTF. The CDR3 bases are TGTGCCAGCAGTTACGTGGCTTACTATGGCTACACCTTC.

This chain uses TRBV7-2 with TRBJ2-7; TRBD1 agrees at 7 bases. Per the germline V gene, CDR1 is SGHTA and CDR2 is FQGNSA. The CDR3 length is 14 residues. V lost 1 base to trimming and J lost 2 bases; unmatched junction nucleotides: 2. DNA for the CDR3: TGTGCCAGCAGCTTAGAAAGGGGGCCCTACGAGCAGTACTTC. Amino acids: CASSLERGPYEQYF. The full variable domain, completed using reference TRBV7-2 and TRBJ2-7, is GAGVSQSPSNKVTEKGKDVELRCDPISGHTALYWYRQSLGQGLEFLIYFQGNSAPDKSGLPSDRFSAERTGGSVSTLTIQRTQQEDSAVYLCASSLERGPYEQYFGPGTRLTVT.

There are many counts of this clone. The chain couples TRBV4-1 to TRBJ2-7; 10 bases agree with TRBD1. The germline CDR1 and CDR2 sequences are MGHRA and YSYEKL. CDR3 length: 17 amino acids. Trimming removed 4 bases from V and 5 bases from J; junction bases left unmatched: 14. DNA for the CDR3: TGCGCCAGCAGCCGAGTTGGTACCAGGGACAGGGGTAACGAGCAGTACTTC. It specifies CASSRVGTRDRGNEQYF.

This rearrangement joins TRBV5-1 to TRBJ1-1; 8 bases are shared with TRBD1. Germline trimming cut 2 bases from V and 6 bases from J; bases unmatched to any gene: 12. Germline V gives CDR1 SGHRS, CDR2 YFSETQ. The CDR3 extends over 16 amino acids. CDR3 sequence: CASSLQWTGISPEAFF. As DNA, the CDR3 is TGCGCCAGCAGCTTACAGTGGACAGGGATTAGTCCTGAAGCTTTCTTT.

The gene calls are TRBV7-9 and TRBJ2-1; 8 bases map to TRBD2. This CDR3 contains 16 residues. The J segment lost 5 bases and the V segment lost 4 bases, leaving 10 bases of the junction unmatched. CDR1 is SEHNR and CDR2 is FQNEAQ in the germline V gene (reference sequence). The DNA of the CDR3 is TGTGCCAGCAGCTCGCGGGGGCGGGGGGCCCACAATGAGCAGTTCTTC. This encodes CASSSRGRGAHNEQFF.

V and J are TRBV7-2 and TRBJ2-7, with TRBD2 matching 8 bases. In germline, CDR1 is SGHTA, CDR2 FQGNSA. Germline trimming cut 1 base from V and 5 bases from J; bases unmatched to any gene: 7. The CDR3 is 15 residues long. The CDR3 sequence: CASSLVRGGLHEQYF. As DNA, the CDR3 is TGTGCCAGCAGCTTAGTTCGGGGGGGCCTCCACGAGCAGTACTTC.

Only one count was recorded for this clone. V gene TRBV5-8 combines with J gene TRBJ2-5; 9 bases are shared with TRBD2. J lost 1 base, V lost 4 bases, and 11 bases had no gene match. CDR3 size: 17 residues. The germline CDR1 and CDR2 sequences are SGHTS and YDEGEE. CDR3 loop: CASSPSGASGVQETQYF. DNA of the CDR3: TGTGCCAGCAGCCCATCGGGGGCTAGCGGGGTCCAAGAGACCCAGTACTTC.

The chain combines TRBV13 with TRBJ1-1; D might be TRBD1 (6 bases). V shed 6 bases and J shed 0 bases, with 20 bases lying between them. The CDR3 loop spans 17 amino acids. Germline lookup yields CDR1 PRHDT and CDR2 FYEKMQ (reference sequence). The CDR3 DNA reads as TGTGCCAGCAGACAAAATTCTCTGACAGGCATGAACACTGAAGCTTTCTTT. This translates into CASRQNSLTGMNTEAFF.

This clone was seen a single time. The genes are TRBV5-1 and TRBJ2-7; 10 positions match TRBD1. J gave up 6 bases and V 0 bases, and 6 bases lay outside the gene matches. This CDR3 has 15 amino acids. Germline-derived CDR1 and CDR2 are SGHRS and YFSETQ. The CDR3 nucleotides read TGCGCCAGCAGCTTGGTTGGGACAGGGGTAGGCGAGCAGTACTTC. Its protein is CASSLVGTGVGEQYF.

The DNA for the CDR3 is TGTGCCACCAGTGATTTGGGCAGCTATGGCTACACCTTC. This encodes CATSDLGSYGYTF. V usage is TRBV24-1 and J usage is TRBJ1-2, with D unresolved. CDR3 size: 13 residues. The germline V and J ends were trimmed by 0 bases and 4 bases, with 5 bases remaining between them. From germline, CDR1 is KGHDR and CDR2 SFDVKD.